This TCR beta chain was sequenced in a study of naive and memory T cell subsets. Cells stained for CD3, CD4, CD8, CD45RA, CD27 and viability were sorted into four CD45RA/CD27 subsets. The CDR3 sequence is 18 residues long. Germline V lookup: CDR1 SGHVS, CDR2 FQNEAQ. Trimming at V came to 2 bases and at J to 5 bases, leaving 13 bases not matched to a gene. An equimolar mix of two oligonucleotides served as the beta constant-region primer for TRBC1 and TRBC2. Nested alpha and beta constant-region primers with the SP2 primer drove four PCR rounds on ligated cDNA. One entry per CDR3 protein results from TCRdb running MiXCR on the UMI-ligation and nested PCR reads. The sample contains 150,000 or so distinct CDR3 sequences, approximately 22% of which appear only once. Study-level results: Naive repertoires, especially CD8, held a few larger clonotypes, possibly memory cells re-expressing CD45RA. Diversity fell and Gini index rose from naive through CM, EM, EMRA. In naive cells, over 85% of TCR sequences were seen only once. Activation and differentiation may alter RNA-based TCR counts.

This clonotype came up a few times. What it binds is not known. Sample: naive CD4+ T cells from blood. The chain uses TRBV7-8 and TRBJ2-5, with 11 bases matching TRBD2. The TCR sequence derives from a human donor in good health. The CDR3 loop reads CASSLSLAGGMLWETQYF. The CDR3 DNA sequence: TGTGCCAGCAGCTTATCCCTAGCGGGAGGAATGCTGTGGGAGACCCAGTACTTC.